The TCR beta chain under discussion was sequenced for a study of T cells in Graves' hyperthyroidism and ophthalmopathy (dated by TCRdb to between 2017 and 2020). With respect to the entire study: Peripheral blood was collected at initial diagnosis, before any treatment. To identify TCR V-J signatures that set the groups apart, the researchers used a discovery cohort of 100 patients, made up of 43 with Graves' ophthalmopathy and 55 to 65 with stable Graves' hyperthyroidism. An independent validation cohort of 18 to 20 hyperthyroidism patients and approximately 15 patients who later progressed to ophthalmopathy tested prospective prediction of ophthalmopathy. For training and testing, the roughly 93 patients in the discovery cohort were randomly divided in a 7:3 ratio. In roughly six Graves' hyperthyroidism patients, the study also compared T-cell repertoires from thyroid tissue with T-cell repertoires from blood. After blood sampling, hyperthyroidism patients were treated with methimazole at a starting dose of 30 mg daily, and ophthalmopathy patients were treated with high-dose intravenous methylprednisolone. The paper describes TCR Vbeta CDR3 sequencing of 135 peripheral blood samples, made up of some 42 ophthalmopathy patients, around 78 hyperthyroidism patients and 17 progressor patients. The full study reports these points: In validation, the model predicted progression to ophthalmopathy with 60% to 71% sensitivity and less than 80% specificity, a median of around six months before onset. Most expanded thyroid clonotypes (frequency above 0.001) were also detected in blood, a finding suggesting that blood repertoires may reflect thyroid immune responses. Sample size was not statistically predetermined, and investigators were not blinded to group allocation. Ophthalmopathy was separated from stable hyperthyroidism by a 13 V-J signature model, with approximately 89% sensitivity and 81% to 82% specificity obtained in cross-validation and 80%/75% obtained in testing.

This clonotype was seen only a few times. The antigen it binds to is not known. Per-base quality was not reported, and no clone a single base away is much larger than it. Ophthalmopathy patients had moderately to severely active disease, Clinical Activity Score of at least 3, NOSPECS grade of at least 4, and duration under 3 months. Exclusion was applied to patients with uncontrolled infections, other autoimmune diseases, pregnancy or lactation. Clinical symptoms, serum thyroxine and TRAb, thyroid ultrasound, and orbital computed tomography formed the basis for the diagnoses. PBMCs were isolated from approximately 10 ml of fresh peripheral blood by Ficoll-Paque density gradient centrifugation. Total RNA was extracted using Trizol reagent, and RNA quality was assessed on an Agilent 2100 Bioanalyzer. The germline V and J ends show losses of 5 bases and 6 bases respectively, and no gene match explains 7 bases of the junction. The CDR3 contains 13 residues, cysteine and phenylalanine counted. Of all the DNA, just the CDR3 is kept, 39 bases in frame from base 1. Based on the germline V gene (reference sequence), the CDR1 and CDR2 sequences are MNHEY and SMNVEV.

The TCR beta CDR3 regions were amplified from the RNA transcripts. The first round of RT-PCR for the TCR CDR3 was performed with the HTBI primer set and the Qiagen OneStep RT-PCR kit. The libraries were constructed in a second round of multiplex PCR and then size-selected and purified. Sequencing of the libraries was done on an Illumina HiSeq2000 using paired-end 100 bp reads. The original methods were these. SOAPnuke was used to process the raw data, with reads discarded if the reads contained adapters or uncalled bases, had a mean Phred below 15, or lacked an exact constant-primer or identifier match. High-quality paired reads were merged with COPE v1.2.5, and unique nucleotide sequences were defined as clonotypes. MiTCR v1.1 was used to align the clonotypes against IMGT TRBV, TRBD and TRBJ reference segments. Analysis was restricted to V-J combinations with a frequency above 0.0001, which covered approximately 99% of repertoires. The TCS score was defined as F50 (clonal expansion) divided by E x V (chaos), with BLOSUM62-based TCRdist calculated between CDR3 peptides within each V-J. Welch's t-statistics and random forest reduced around 520 V-J features to roughly 13, which were used in a naive Bayes classifier (R e1071). The public reads were reprocessed in TCRdb via fastp at Q25 and MiXCR, keeping in-frame beta chains. Entries are consolidated by CDR3 protein sequence, retaining the most common genes and DNA. V and J calls and clone size were set by TCRdb, not the authors. Counted in this sample were about half a million distinct CDR3 sequences; 15% to 20% of them appeared once. Over 45% of the sample is taken by the ten largest.

Sequencing was done on a sample of blood. The V gene is TRBV27 and the J gene is TRBJ2-7, with 7 bases in between that match TRBD1. This receptor was obtained from a man aged 40-50 years with Graves' ophthalmopathy. The bases read TGTGCCAGCAGTCAAAACAGGGGTAGCGAGCAGTACTTC. Its translation is CASSQNRGSEQYF.